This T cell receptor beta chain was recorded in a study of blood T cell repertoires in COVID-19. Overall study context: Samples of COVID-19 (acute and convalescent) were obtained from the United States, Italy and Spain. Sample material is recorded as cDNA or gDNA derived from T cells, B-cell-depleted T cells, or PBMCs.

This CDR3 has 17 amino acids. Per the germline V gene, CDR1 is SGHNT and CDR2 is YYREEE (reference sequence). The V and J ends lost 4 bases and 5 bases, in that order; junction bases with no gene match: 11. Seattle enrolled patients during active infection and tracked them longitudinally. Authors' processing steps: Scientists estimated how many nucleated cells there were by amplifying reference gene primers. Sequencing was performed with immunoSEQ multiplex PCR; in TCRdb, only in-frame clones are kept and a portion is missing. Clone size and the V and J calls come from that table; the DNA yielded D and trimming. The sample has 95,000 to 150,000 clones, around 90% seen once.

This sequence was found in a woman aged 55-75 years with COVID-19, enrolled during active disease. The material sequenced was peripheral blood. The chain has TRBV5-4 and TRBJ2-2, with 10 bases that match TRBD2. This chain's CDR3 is CASSRPLAGEKTGELFF. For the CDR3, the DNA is TGTGCCAGCAGCCGACCTCTAGCGGGGGAGAAAACCGGGGAGCTGTTTTTT.